Listed here are 27 T cell receptor beta chains from one sample, sequenced in a study of T-cell memory formation after mild COVID-19. TCRdb reanalysed the 5' RACE reads using MiXCR and keeps one entry per CDR3 protein. Of a few hundred thousand distinct CDR3 sequences detected, roughly 20% appear once; the ten largest clones hold around 7.7%. The sequenced sample was PBMCs or a T cell subset sorted from them (not recorded which). Receptor source: an adult woman who had mild COVID-19 (a few samples of this study predate the infection). Cell type and time point are not known.

This clonotype was counted only a few times. The chain is built from TRBV4-1 and TRBJ2-6; D may be TRBD1 (6 bases). With 4 bases removed from V and 0 bases from J, the gap between germline ends came to 13 bases. The CDR3 is 17 residues long. The germline V gene encodes CDR1 MGHRA and CDR2 YSYEKL. For the CDR3, the DNA is TGCGCCAGCAGCCCGGAACAGGGATACTCTGGGGCCAACGTCCTGACTTTC. Amino acid sequence: CASSPEQGYSGANVLTF.

The chain employs TRBV29-1 and TRBJ1-4; the D is unclear. The germline gives CDR1 SQVTM, CDR2 ANQGSEA. Trimming removed 5 bases from V and 11 bases from J, with 12 bases in between. The CDR3 is 11 amino acids. The CDR3, as DNA: TGCAGCGTTATTTCCGGGCCGAAACTGTTTTTT. It specifies CSVISGPKLFF.

Written as DNA, the CDR3 is TGTGCCAGCAGCCTAAAGGTGGTGGCGAACACTGAAGCTTTCTTT. This gives the protein CASSLKVVANTEAFF. The chain carries TRBV5-5 and TRBJ1-1, with D hard to call. Trimming removed 4 bases from V and 1 base from J, with 14 bases in between. This CDR3 has 15 amino acids. Germline CDR1 SGHKS, CDR2 YYEKEE (reference sequence).

This clonotype showed up many times. V usage is TRBV7-2 and J usage is TRBJ2-5, with 10 positions matching TRBD1. J gave up 1 base and V 1 base, and 3 bases lay outside the gene matches. Germline V gene data show CDR1 as SGHTA and CDR2 as FQGNSA. This CDR3 is built from 16 residues. The CDR3, as DNA: TGTGCCAGCAGCTTAGTCCGGGACAGGGGCCAAGAGACCCAGTACTTC. Its translation is CASSLVRDRGQETQYF.

This clonotype was recorded a few times. The V gene is TRBV9, the J gene TRBJ2-3; 16 nucleotides agree with TRBD2. The CDR3 totals 21 residues. The ends lost 1 base at V and 4 bases at J; junction bases unmatched: 15. Germline-derived CDR1 and CDR2 are SGDLS and YYNGEE. The CDR3 DNA reads TGTGCCAGCAGCGTACGGGGACTAGCGGGGGGGCTAAGGGACCCCCCAGATACGCAGTATTTT. Amino acid sequence: CASSVRGLAGGLRDPPDTQYF.

The V and J genes are TRBV4-1 and TRBJ1-6; D gene uncertain. Deletions cut 1 base from V and 4 bases from J, with 8 bases between. Germline values: CDR1 MGHRA, CDR2 YSYEKL. The CDR3 spans 15 residues. CDR3 DNA sequence: TGCGCCAGCAGCCAAGGATCGGGTTATAATTCACCCCTCCACTTT. Amino acid sequence: CASSQGSGYNSPLHF.

This clonotype was observed many times. The V and J genes are TRBV7-2 and TRBJ2-4, with 7 bases matching TRBD2. Trimming removed 1 base from V and 0 bases from J; junction bases left unmatched: 0. The CDR3 spans 15 residues. CDR1 is SGHTA, CDR2 FQGNSA, per germline. The CDR3 region is CASSLVAGAKNIQYF. The CDR3 DNA is TGTGCCAGCAGCTTAGTAGCGGGAGCCAAAAACATTCAGTACTTC.

The V gene is TRBV14, the J gene TRBJ1-2; D perhaps matches TRBD1 (6 bases). The V gene lost 4 bases and the J gene lost 5 bases, with 17 bases spanning the gap. The CDR3 has 15 residues. Germline V gene sequence: CDR1 SGHDN, CDR2 FVKESK. Here the CDR3 reads CASSPRGAILYGYTF. CDR3 sequence (DNA): TGTGCCAGCAGCCCCCGGGGGGCGATCCTTTATGGCTACACCTTC.

This clonotype has just a few counts. V and J are TRBV12-3 or TRBV12-4 and TRBJ2-4, with TRBD1 identical over 8 bases. V dropped 3 bases and J dropped 5; count of bases not matched to a gene: 3. This CDR3 comprises 14 residues. The CDR3 region is CASSFDRGENIQYF. The CDR3, as DNA: TGTGCCAGCAGTTTCGACAGGGGCGAAAACATTCAGTACTTC.

This CDR3 reads CASSFRDEAYEQYF. In DNA, the CDR3 is TGTGCCAGCAGCTTCAGGGACGAGGCCTACGAGCAGTACTTC. V and J are TRBV5-5 and TRBJ2-7, with D possibly called TRBD1 or TRBD2 (5 bases each). Germline loops: CDR1 SGHKS, CDR2 YYEKEE (reference sequence). Trimming took 2 bases from V and 2 from J, leaving 11 bases between them. The CDR3 totals 14 residues.

V and J are TRBV12-3 or TRBV12-4 and TRBJ1-5; D gene ambiguous. With 3 bases removed from V and 6 bases from J, the gap between germline ends came to 6 bases. The CDR3 length is 12 residues. CDR3 DNA: TGTGCCAGCAGTTTTTCAGGTCAGCCCCAGCATTTT. It encodes CASSFSGQPQHF.

The chain is built from TRBV23-1 and TRBJ2-2; 7 nucleotides align to TRBD1. TRBV23-1 counts as an open reading frame of uncertain function. After removal of 7 bases from V and 7 bases from J, the junction contained 15 bases not matched to a gene. This CDR3 is 16 amino acids long. The CDR3 DNA sequence: TGCGCCAGCATTCCCCACAGGGGCTACGGGGACGGGGAGCTGTTTTTT. Its translation: CASIPHRGYGDGELFF.

This clonotype came up a few times. This sequence joins TRBV11-2 and TRBJ1-3, with TRBD1 identical over 8 bases. Germline V gene lookup returns CDR1 SGHAT and CDR2 FQNNGV. CDR3 length: 15 residues. V lost 3 bases to trimming and J lost 2 bases; unmatched junction nucleotides: 3. The CDR3 DNA follows: TGTGCCAGCAGCTTCCTGACAGGGGCTGGAAACACCATATATTTT. Protein product: CASSFLTGAGNTIYF.

This clonotype came up many times. One end of the junction does not line up with germline, which may come from a read error. The chain has TRBV5-1 and TRBJ2-5; no firm D call. The germline V gene encodes CDR1 SGHRS and CDR2 YFSETQ. CDR3 length: 11 amino acids. The CDR3 sequence: CASSGQETQYF. CDR3 DNA sequence: TGTGCCAGCAGTGGCCAAGAGACCCAGTACTTC.

This clonotype was seen only a few times. The J gene is TRBJ1-4, the V gene TRBV6-6; D is uncertain. V lost 0 bases and J 0 bases, leaving 5 bases between the germline ends. CDR1 MNHNY and CDR2 SVGAGI come from the germline V gene (reference sequence). This CDR3 has 15 amino acids. The CDR3 loop reads CASSYSEATNEKLFF. The CDR3 DNA reads TGTGCCAGCAGTTACTCAGAAGCAACTAATGAAAAACTGTTTTTT.

In its sample, this clonotype was seen many times. The chain employs TRBV5-1 and TRBJ2-1, with TRBD2 matching 13 bases. Germline V gene sequence: CDR1 SGHRS, CDR2 YFSETQ. Trimming cost V 4 bases and J 8 bases; bases outside gene matches: 6. CDR3 length equals 15 residues. The CDR3 coding sequence is TGCGCCAGCAGCCGGACTAGCGGGGGTCAAGATGAGCAGTTCTTC. Translation: CASSRTSGGQDEQFF. The full variable domain, its missing parts supplied by reference TRBV5-1 and TRBJ2-1, is KAGVTQTPRYLIKTRGQQVTLSCSPISGHRSVSWYQQTPGQGLQFLFEYFSETQRNKGNFPGRFSGRQFSNSRSEMNVSTLELGDSALYLCASSRTSGGQDEQFFGPGTRLTVL.

This clonotype has a handful of counts. The chain employs TRBV15 and TRBJ1-2, with TRBD1 matching 8 bases. The V gene's germline CDR1 is LNHNV and CDR2 YYDKDF (reference sequence). CDR3 length: 14 amino acids. After removal of 3 bases from V and 4 bases from J, the junction contained 4 bases not matched to a gene. CDR3 sequence (DNA): TGTGCCACCAGCAGGGACAGGGCGCTCTATGGCTACACCTTC. This encodes CATSRDRALYGYTF.

This clonotype was seen only a few times. V gene TRBV5-4 combines with J gene TRBJ2-2; possible D gene TRBD1, 6 bases. The CDR3 has 16 residues. CDR1 is SGHNT, CDR2 YYREEE, per germline (reference sequence). The germline V and J ends were trimmed by 2 bases and 7 bases, with 18 bases remaining between them. This chain's CDR3 is CASSFIRDTLGGELFF. The CDR3 nucleotides are TGTGCCAGCAGCTTTATTAGGGACACCCTTGGCGGGGAGCTGTTTTTT.

V gene TRBV25-1 combines with J gene TRBJ2-3; a weak D match, TRBD1 (6 bases). The CDR3 contains 15 residues. Trimming took off 4 bases at V and 0 bases at J, with 11 bases between the two ends. Germline V lookup: CDR1 MGHDK, CDR2 SYGVNS. CDR3: CASSGTASSTDTQYF. The DNA of the CDR3 is TGTGCCAGCAGTGGGACAGCGTCTAGCACAGATACGCAGTATTTT.

This rearrangement joins TRBV6-1 to TRBJ2-1, with D perhaps matching TRBD1 (6 bases). This CDR3 comprises 16 residues. Germline V gene sequence: CDR1 MNHNS, CDR2 SASEGT. Trimming pared 3 bases from V and 2 bases from J, leaving 14 bases between. CDR3 coding DNA: TGTGCCAGCAGTGAGCCCTTACAGGGTACCTACAATGAGCAGTTCTTC. Protein sequence: CASSEPLQGTYNEQFF.

The rearrangement links TRBV28 to TRBJ1-5; 7 bases line up with TRBD1. Germline CDR1 is MDHEN and CDR2 is SYDVKM. The J segment lost 2 bases and the V segment lost 7 bases, leaving 11 bases of the junction unmatched. The CDR3 spans 16 residues. As DNA, the CDR3 is TGTGCCAGCATCCCGGGCCCTACAGGGGGCAATCAGCCCCAGCATTTT. Its protein product is CASIPGPTGGNQPQHF.

This clonotype was counted ten times or more. A junction end diverges from the germline sequence, so it may reflect a read error. This sequence joins TRBV5-1 and TRBJ2-7; 7 bases map to TRBD1. This CDR3 has 13 residues. Germline assignment: CDR1 SGHRS and CDR2 YFSETQ. In DNA, the CDR3 is TGTGCCAGCAGTTCAGGGGGTGCCTACGAGCAGTACTTC. Translating it yields CASSSGGAYEQYF.

This clonotype has just a few counts. The genes are TRBV4-2 and TRBJ2-2; no clear D. Germline CDR1 reads LGHNA; CDR2 reads YNFKEQ. The length of the CDR3 is 17 residues. V lost 0 bases and J 1 base, leaving 12 bases between the germline ends. CDR3 region: CASSQEPGRMNTGELFF. The CDR3 DNA is TGTGCCAGCAGCCAAGAACCCGGCCGGATGAACACCGGGGAGCTGTTTTTT.

This chain links TRBV7-9 with TRBJ2-7; D may correspond to TRBD1 or TRBD2 (5 bases each). The V end was cut by 6 bases, the J end by 4 bases, with 22 bases between. The CDR3 has 16 amino acids. Germline V gene lookup returns CDR1 SEHNR and CDR2 FQNEAQ (reference sequence). This chain's CDR3 is CASSQITGTAYYEQYF. As DNA, the CDR3 is TGTGCCAGCAGTCAAATTACCGGGACGGCATATTACGAGCAGTACTTC.

The chain carries TRBV20-1 and TRBJ2-2, with D possibly TRBD2 on 5 matching bases. In germline, CDR1 is DFQATT, CDR2 SNEGSKA (reference sequence). The V gene lost 6 bases and the J gene lost 1 base, with 12 bases spanning the gap. This CDR3 comprises 14 residues. CDR3 DNA: TGCAGTGCGCCGGGGAGCCAGAACACCGGGGAGCTGTTTTTT. This codes for CSAPGSQNTGELFF.

This chain links TRBV4-2 with TRBJ1-2; D may be TRBD1 (5 bases). CDR1 and CDR2 from the germline V gene are LGHNA and YNFKEQ. Trimming left V 1 base short and J 3 bases short, with 15 bases between. The CDR3 contains 16 residues. CDR3 in DNA: TGTGCCAGCAGCCAAGGTGACAGATTAATAGACTATGGCTACACCTTC. Translating it yields CASSQGDRLIDYGYTF.

This clonotype turned up a few times. V is TRBV10-3 and J is TRBJ2-3; the match to TRBD2 covers 14 bases. Germline CDR1 ENHRY, CDR2 SYGVKD. Trimming removed 9 bases from V and 0 bases from J; junction bases left unmatched: 5. The CDR3 covers 16 residues. The CDR3 is CAIGTSGSSSTDTQYF. In nucleotides, the CDR3 is TGTGCCATAGGGACTAGCGGGAGCTCTAGCACAGATACGCAGTATTTT.